The clone carrying this T cell receptor (beta chain) was found many times. Its antigen remains unidentified. The data derive from a study of T-cell reconstitution after alpha-beta-depleted transplantation in children. Study observations and caveats: Where some patients showed high TCRbeta diversity at day 60, it came from recipient T cells and thymic progenitors that had survived.

Unique molecular identifiers featured in how the TCRbeta library was prepared. TCRdb re-called the PCR reads through MiXCR, storing one row per CDR3 protein. There are 200,000 to 250,000 distinct CDR3 sequences in the sample; approximately 10% occur only once, and over 25% lies in the top ten. This TCR derives from a child less than two years old with acute myeloid leukemia, due to receive a stem cell transplant. The sample here was PBMCs, taken before TCRalphabeta/CD19-depleted stem cell transplant.

CDR3 loop: CASSLTQGVSQDGEADTQYF. CDR3 nucleotides: TGTGCCAGCAGTTTAACCCAAGGGGTCTCGCAAGATGGTGAGGCAGATACGCAGTATTTT. The chain uses TRBV25-1 and TRBJ2-3; the D gene is possibly TRBD1 (5 bases). There are 20 residues in the CDR3. Trimming shortened V by 5 bases and J by 4 bases, and 31 bases separated the two germline ends. Germline values: CDR1 MGHDK, CDR2 SYGVNS.